Here is one T cell receptor beta chain with its context. The data were obtained in a study of blood T cell repertoires in COVID-19. Study-wide background: Collection of acute and convalescent COVID-19 samples took place in the United States, Italy and Spain. Nucleic acid was either cDNA or gDNA, and it came from T cells, B-cell-depleted T cells, or PBMCs.

The CDR3 consists of 15 residues. The V gene's germline CDR1 is SGDLS and CDR2 YYNGEE. V was clipped by 0 bases and J by 3 bases, with 9 bases between them. The authors' processing: Amplified reference gene primers provided the basis for estimating nucleated cell counts. The data were produced by immunoSEQ multiplex PCR, yet TCRdb's version contains in-frame clones alone and is incomplete. For V, J and clone size, that table is used; D and trimming come from the DNA. The data show some 170,000 clones, roughly 82% seen once. The sample comprised peripheral blood. The chain recombines TRBV9 with TRBJ1-4, with a possible D match to TRBD1 (5 bases). The sequence was collected from a woman in her 70s with acute or convalescent COVID-19. The CDR3, as DNA: TGTGCCAGCAGCGTAGGAGACAGATCTAATGAAAAACTGTTTTTT. Translated, it gives CASSVGDRSNEKLFF.